The clone carrying this TCR beta chain has just a few counts. Its cognate antigen is unknown. This record belongs to a study of cytomegalovirus exposure and HLA in healthy donors. The primer mix had 60 Vbeta and 13 Jbeta primers. The repertoire was sequenced with immunoSEQ multiplex PCR; TCRdb's copy has only in-frame clones and lacks some. Of 100,000 to 150,000 clones listed, around two thirds are singletons. Study outcomes and limitations: Researchers reported from a later analysis that most CMV-associated TCR beta chains appeared HLA-restricted. Researchers reported in a later analysis that a missense DCLRE1C variant was tied to TCR beta V- and J-gene trimming. Analyses of presence/absence relied on an assumption of roughly uniform sequencing depth across donors. In vitro assays verified that three CMV-associated chains recognized CMV antigens specifically.

CDR1 and CDR2 from the germline V gene are MNHNS and SASEGT. Losses at the gene ends were 8 bases for V and 4 bases for J; bases not matched to a gene: 6. This CDR3 has 14 amino acids. The clonotype comes from a man aged 60-69 years in good health and CMV-seropositive. The V and J genes are TRBV6-1 and TRBJ1-5; TRBD1 matches 9 bases. The material sequenced was PBMCs. CDR3 in amino acids: CASSRQGVNQPQHF. CDR3 in DNA: TGTGCCAGCTCGCGACAGGGGGTGAATCAGCCCCAGCATTTT.